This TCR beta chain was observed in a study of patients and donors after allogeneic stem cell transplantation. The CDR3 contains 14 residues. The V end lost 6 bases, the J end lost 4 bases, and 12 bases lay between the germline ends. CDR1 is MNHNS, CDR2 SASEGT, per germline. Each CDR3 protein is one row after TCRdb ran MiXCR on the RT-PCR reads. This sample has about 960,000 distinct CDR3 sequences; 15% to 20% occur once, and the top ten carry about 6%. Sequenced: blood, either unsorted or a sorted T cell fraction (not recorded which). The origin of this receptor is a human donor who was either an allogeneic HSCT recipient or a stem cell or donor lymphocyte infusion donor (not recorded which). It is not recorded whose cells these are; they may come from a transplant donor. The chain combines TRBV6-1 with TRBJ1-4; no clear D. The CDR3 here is CASSRGRSNEKLFF. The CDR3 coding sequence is TGTGCCAGCAGCCGCGGGCGGAGTAATGAAAAACTGTTTTTT.